Following are 22 T cell receptor beta chains from one sample sequenced in a study of blood T cells in healthy people across ages. Using a J-beta primer mix together with a sample-barcoded 5' primer, a second PCR was run for roughly 6 to 12 cycles. Each CDR3 protein gets one entry after TCRdb re-called the 5' RACE reads with MiXCR. Of approximately 1.5 million distinct CDR3 sequences detected, roughly two fifths appear once; the ten largest clones hold about 3.8%. Sequences were obtained from blood. The receptors shown here come from a young woman in good health.

This chain links TRBV27 with TRBJ2-5; a weak D match, TRBD2 (5 bases). CDR1 and CDR2 (germline): MNHEY, SMNVEV (reference sequence). The CDR3 is made up of 17 amino acids. The V gene lost 5 bases and the J gene lost 11 bases, with 30 bases spanning the gap. Here the CDR3 reads CASSRFGVANFYNEQYF. DNA for the CDR3: TGTGCCAGCAGTAGATTCGGGGTAGCCAACTTCTACAATGAGCAGTACTTC.

A few counts support this clonotype. J is TRBJ2-7 and V is TRBV7-8, with a weak D call TRBD2 (5 bases). This CDR3 contains 17 residues. CDR1 and CDR2 (germline): SGHVS, FQNEAQ. Deletions cut 1 base from V and 4 bases from J, with 20 bases between. The CDR3 sequence is CASSLDISGNRGYEQYF. CDR3 nucleotide sequence: TGTGCCAGCAGCTTAGATATATCGGGAAACCGCGGTTACGAGCAGTACTTC.

The genes are TRBV29-1 and TRBJ2-5, with 7 bases lining up with TRBD1. The J call is doubtful: the DNA matches TRBJ2-1 better. Germline CDR1 and CDR2: SQVTM and ANQGSEA. CDR3 length: 13 amino acids. Here the CDR3 DNA reads TGCAGCGTGTCAACAGGGGCCCAAGAGACCCAGTTCTTC. Protein product: CSVSTGAQETQFF.

V gene TRBV11-2 combines with J gene TRBJ1-1, with a weak D call TRBD1 (6 bases). CDR1 is SGHAT, CDR2 FQNNGV, per germline. V lost 6 bases and J 4 bases, leaving 15 bases between the germline ends. The CDR3 sequence is 14 residues long. The CDR3 DNA reads TGTGCCAGCAGTCGACAGGTGGGGGGCACTGAAGCTTTCTTT. Encoded protein: CASSRQVGGTEAFF.

The CDR3 DNA sequence: TGTGCCAGCAGCAATTTGGGGGGCGGTGTGTACGAGCAGTACTTC. It is translated as CASSNLGGGVYEQYF. The rearrangement joins TRBV21-1 to TRBJ2-7; the D call TRBD1 from the table was never checked on the DNA. TRBV21-1 is tagged as a pseudogene. The CDR3 runs to 15 residues.

There are a few counts of this clonotype. The V gene is TRBV6-5, the J gene TRBJ2-5, with no clear D. Germline V gives CDR1 MNHEY, CDR2 SVGAGI. V was cut by 5 bases and J by 11 bases, with 24 bases left in between. CDR3 length: 15 amino acids. CDR3 DNA sequence: TGTGCCAGCAGTCCCGACCGCGCCCCGGGCAATGAGCAGTACTTC. Its protein product is CASSPDRAPGNEQYF.

This sequence joins TRBV10-3 and TRBJ1-2; D gene uncertain. This CDR3 is built from 15 residues. Trimming left V 4 bases short and J 4 bases short, with 16 bases between. Germline V gene sequence: CDR1 ENHRY, CDR2 SYGVKD. The CDR3 region is CAISGQEPTIYGYTF. The CDR3 DNA reads TGTGCCATCAGTGGGCAGGAACCTACTATCTATGGCTACACCTTC.

This chain joins TRBV20-1 and TRBJ2-3; TRBD2 is a possible D gene (5 bases). This CDR3 is built from 10 residues. Trimming cost V 3 bases and J 12 bases, with 10 bases left between them. Germline V gene data show CDR1 as DFQATT and CDR2 as SNEGSKA (reference sequence). The DNA for the CDR3 is TGCAGTGCTAGCGCGAGGGCCCAGTATTTT. The encoded protein is CSASARAQYF.

This sequence joins TRBV28 and TRBJ2-4; D is unclear. CDR3 length: 15 residues. The germline CDR1 and CDR2 sequences are MDHEN and SYDVKM. Deletions cut 5 bases from V and 0 bases from J, with 11 bases between. The CDR3 region is CASSMEILAKNIQYF. The CDR3 coding sequence is TGTGCCAGCAGTATGGAGATTCTAGCCAAAAACATTCAGTACTTC.

The chain carries TRBV5-6 and TRBJ2-5; D possibly corresponds to TRBD2 (6 bases). Trimming left V 3 bases short and J 1 base short, with 13 bases between. There are 15 residues in the CDR3. Germline CDR1 is SGHDT and CDR2 is YYEEEE. The CDR3 reads CASSYGSEGQETQYF. In nucleotides, the CDR3 is TGTGCCAGCAGCTACGGCTCGGAGGGCCAAGAGACCCAGTACTTC.

This clonotype was detected ten times or more. The rearrangement uses TRBV24-1 and TRBJ1-2; 9 nucleotides match TRBD1. From germline, CDR1 is KGHDR and CDR2 SFDVKD. CDR3 length: 19 residues. Germline trimming cut 4 bases from V and 3 bases from J; bases unmatched to any gene: 17. CDR3 sequence: CATSDMTGGATHPYYGYTF. For the CDR3, the DNA is TGTGCCACCAGTGACATGACAGGGGGTGCCACCCACCCCTACTATGGCTACACCTTC.

This clonotype has just a few counts. This rearrangement joins TRBV9 to TRBJ2-3, with 11 positions matching TRBD2. The CDR3 consists of 16 residues. CDR1 and CDR2 (germline): SGDLS, YYNGEE. J gave up 4 bases and V 2 bases, and 6 bases lay outside the gene matches. The CDR3 is CASSVRLAGNPDTQYF. Here the CDR3 DNA reads TGTGCCAGCAGCGTTAGACTAGCGGGGAATCCAGATACGCAGTATTTT.

In this sample, this clonotype turned up a few times. The chain has TRBV7-9 and TRBJ1-6, with D possibly TRBD1 on 6 matching bases. This CDR3 has 18 residues. Per germline, CDR1 SEHNR and CDR2 FQNEAQ (reference sequence). V was clipped by 5 bases and J by 0 bases, with 17 bases between them. The CDR3 bases are TGTGCCAGCAGCCCAGGGGTATCGGCGAGCTCCTATAATTCACCCCTCCACTTT. Its translation: CASSPGVSASSYNSPLHF.

Concerning this clonotype: The germline gene is not matched at one end of the junction; a read error may be the cause. This chain uses TRBV5-1 with TRBJ1-2; D not resolved. CDR3 length: 12 amino acids. The germline V gene encodes CDR1 SGHRS and CDR2 YFSETQ. The DNA of the CDR3 is TGCGCCAACAGCTTCGGGGACTATGGCTACACCTTC. Its protein is CANSFGDYGYTF.

This clonotype was found a few times. The rearrangement links TRBV6-5 to TRBJ1-1; D is possibly TRBD1 (6 bases). V lost 4 bases to trimming and J lost 4 bases, with 13 bases between them. CDR3 length: 14 amino acids. The V gene's germline CDR1 is MNHEY and CDR2 SVGAGI. In nucleotides, the CDR3 is TGTGCCAGCAGTTCCCCCAGAGGGGGCACTGAAGCTTTCTTT. Protein: CASSSPRGGTEAFF.

This rearrangement joins TRBV25-1 to TRBJ2-1, with D perhaps TRBD2 (5 bases). The better agreement between TRBJ2-7 and the DNA end casts doubt on the J call. This CDR3 has 14 amino acids. The germline V gene has CDR1 MGHDK and CDR2 SYGVNS. The CDR3 DNA reads as TGTGCCAGCAGTGAGGCGGGCTCATACAATGAGCAGTACTTC. It is translated as CASSEAGSYNEQYF.

The rearrangement uses TRBV25-1 and TRBJ1-5; the D gene is possibly TRBD1 (6 bases). V shed 7 bases and J shed 3 bases, with 10 bases lying between them. This CDR3 spans 13 amino acids. CDR1 is MGHDK and CDR2 is SYGVNS in the germline V gene. CDR3 nucleotides: TGTGCCAGCAACAGGGTCGACAATCAGCCCCAGCATTTT. Translated, it gives CASNRVDNQPQHF.

The J gene is TRBJ2-7, the V gene TRBV28; D is possibly TRBD1 (6 bases). From germline, CDR1 is MDHEN and CDR2 SYDVKM. The CDR3 length is 13 residues. V shed 6 bases and J shed 5 bases, with 14 bases lying between them. DNA for the CDR3: TGTGCCAGCAGCAGCCAGGGGCCCCACGAGCAGTACTTC. The encoded protein is CASSSQGPHEQYF.

The chain joins TRBV19 to TRBJ2-7; 7 nucleotides align to TRBD2. V lost 4 bases to trimming and J lost 4 bases; unmatched junction nucleotides: 7. CDR3 size: 14 residues. Germline-derived CDR1 and CDR2 are LNHDA and SQIVND (reference sequence). CDR3 region: CASSKASGPYEQYF. In DNA form, the CDR3 reads TGTGCCAGTAGTAAAGCTAGCGGACCATACGAGCAGTACTTC.

This clonotype has more than one count but fewer than ten. The V gene is TRBV28, the J gene TRBJ2-5; TRBD2 matches at 7 bases. The trim removed 1 base at V and 5 bases at J, leaving 13 bases unmatched. CDR3 size: 17 residues. The V gene's germline CDR1 is MDHEN and CDR2 SYDVKM. The chain's CDR3 is CASSLFGGRAFLETQYF. The CDR3, as DNA: TGTGCCAGCAGTTTATTTGGTGGGAGGGCCTTCCTTGAGACCCAGTACTTC.

As DNA, the CDR3 is TGTGCCAGCAGCGCGCTGCGTGGACAGGTTGGCAACTATGGCTACACCTTC. Protein product: CASSALRGQVGNYGYTF. The chain couples TRBV7-2 to TRBJ1-2; 7 nucleotides align to TRBD1. Germline-derived CDR1 and CDR2 are SGHTA and FQGNSA. The CDR3 runs 17 residues. V gave up 5 bases and J gave up 2 bases; unmatched junction bases: 14.

The rearrangement uses TRBV7-2 and TRBJ2-1; 13 bases are a match to TRBD2. Trimming cost V 4 bases and J 8 bases; bases outside gene matches: 8. Germline CDR1 reads SGHTA; CDR2 reads FQGNSA. The CDR3 totals 16 residues. The CDR3 DNA reads TGTGCCAGCAGCTATGGGCGGACTAGCGGGAGTGATGAGCAGTTCTTC. Residues: CASSYGRTSGSDEQFF.